This record concerns one TCR beta chain sequence. The antigen is undetermined. Of the isolated RNA, all was reverse transcribed, and so the sequenced material was expressed TCRB transcripts. The assay was immunoSEQ multiplex PCR, and TCRdb's table has in-frame clones only and misses some. Of about 160,000 clones in the sample, about 8.3% were seen once. The single heparinised draw taken from each donor contained roughly 100 mL of blood on average. The entry originates in a study of beta chain features in type 1 diabetes. V was cut by 9 bases and J by 3 bases, with 14 bases left in between. CDR1 and CDR2 (germline): ENHRY, SYGVKD. There are 13 residues in the CDR3. Whole-study results and caveats: Patients' naive, central memory and regulatory TCRB repertoires appeared more alike than those of healthy donors. It was possible that PCR favored shorter templates, equally so in patients and controls. Shorter TCRB CDR3s, moderately but significantly so, marked every one of the four CD4+ subsets in Type 1 diabetes patients.

The clonotype originates from a woman aged 18-29 years with type 1 diabetes. Sequenced sample: central memory CD4+ T cells from blood. This chain uses TRBV10-3 with TRBJ1-1; no clear D gene. The CDR3 spells CAILESLDTEAFF. The CDR3 DNA reads as TGTGCCATTCTAGAATCGTTGGACACTGAAGCTTTCTTT.